The clone carrying this T cell receptor (beta chain) was counted once. These data belong to a study of control samples from healthy donors and cancer patients. TCRdb's copy holds only in-frame clones and misses some; the assay was immunoSEQ multiplex PCR. The sample lists about 89,000 clones; approximately 87% were seen once. Germline CDR1 is KGHSH and CDR2 is LQKENI. The CDR3 totals 14 residues. Losses at the gene ends were 3 bases for V and 8 bases for J; bases not matched to a gene: 9. This chain joins TRBV18 and TRBJ1-2, with 7 nucleotides matching TRBD1. The sample was blood. This clonotype was obtained from a woman aged 35 to 49 in good health. CDR3 loop: CASSPDRANLGYTF. The CDR3 DNA reads as TGTGCCAGCTCACCCGACAGGGCAAACTTGGGCTACACCTTC. Full variable domain (outside the CDR3, taken from reference TRBV18 and TRBJ1-2): NAGVMQNPRHLVRRRGQEARLRCSPMKGHSHVYWYRQLPEEGLKFMVYLQKENIIDESGMPKERFSAEFPKEGPSILRIQQVVRGDSAAYFCASSPDRANLGYTFGSGTRLTVV.